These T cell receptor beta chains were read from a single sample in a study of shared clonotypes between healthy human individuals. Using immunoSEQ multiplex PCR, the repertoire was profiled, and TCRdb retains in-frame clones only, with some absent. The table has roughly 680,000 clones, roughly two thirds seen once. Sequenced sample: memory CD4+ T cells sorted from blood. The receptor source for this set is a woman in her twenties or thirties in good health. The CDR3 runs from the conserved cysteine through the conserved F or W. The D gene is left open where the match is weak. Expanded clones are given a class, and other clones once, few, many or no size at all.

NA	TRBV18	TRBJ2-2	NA	CASSPSTNTGELFF	TGTGCCAGCTCACCGTCAACGAACACCGGGGAGCTGTTTTTT
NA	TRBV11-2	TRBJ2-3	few	CASSLDLGDTQYF	TGTGCCAGCAGCTTAGATCTTGGAGATACGCAGTATTTT
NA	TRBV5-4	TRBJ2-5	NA	CASSLGGSEETQYF	TGTGCCAGCAGCTTGGGTGGTAGCGAAGAGACCCAGTACTTC
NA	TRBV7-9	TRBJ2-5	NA	CASSHSGLGETQYF	TGTGCCAGCAGCCACTCAGGGCTTGGAGAGACCCAGTACTTC
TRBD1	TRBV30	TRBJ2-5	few	CAWRTGLTETQYF	TGTGCCTGGAGGACAGGGTTGACGGAGACCCAGTACTTC
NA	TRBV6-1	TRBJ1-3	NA	CASILFEASGNTIYF	TGTGCCAGCATTCTCTTCGAGGCCTCTGGAAACACCATATATTTT
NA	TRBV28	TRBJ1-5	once	CASRDADQPQHF	TGTGCCAGCAGAGACGCCGATCAGCCCCAGCATTTT
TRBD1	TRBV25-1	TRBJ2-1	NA	CASSARGTGRPNEQFF	TGTGCCAGCAGTGCACGAGGGACAGGGAGGCCCAATGAGCAGTTCTTC
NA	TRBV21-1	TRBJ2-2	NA	CASSKSGAIPGAVNTGELFF	TGTGCCAGCAGCAAATCAGGTGCTATTCCAGGGGCGGTGAACACCGGGGAGCTGTTTTTT
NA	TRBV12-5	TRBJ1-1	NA	CASGRDGKNTEAFF	TGTGCTAGTGGACGGGACGGGAAGAACACTGAAGCTTTCTTT
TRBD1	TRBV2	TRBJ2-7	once	CASIRGQGVYEQYF	TGTGCCAGCATTAGGGGACAGGGAGTCTACGAGCAGTACTTC
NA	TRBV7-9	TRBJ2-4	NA	CASSFLEKNIQYF	TGTGCCAGCAGCTTTTTGGAGAAAAACATTCAGTACTTC
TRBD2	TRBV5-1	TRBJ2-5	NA	CASSLVGGSETQYF	TGCGCCAGCAGCTTGGTCGGCGGGAGTGAGACCCAGTACTTC
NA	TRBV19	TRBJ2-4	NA	CASSIRTESLAKNIQYF	TGTGCCAGTAGTATCCGGACAGAGAGTTTAGCCAAAAACATTCAGTACTTC
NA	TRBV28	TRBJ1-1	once	CASSPGVLDEAFF	TGTGCCAGCAGTCCAGGAGTTCTGGATGAAGCTTTCTTT
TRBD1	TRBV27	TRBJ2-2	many	CASSLLQGGTGELFF	TGTGCCAGCAGTTTACTACAGGGGGGAACCGGGGAGCTGTTTTTT
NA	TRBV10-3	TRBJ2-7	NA	CAIGPSQGSIHEQYF	TGTGCCATCGGACCATCGCAGGGTTCAATCCACGAGCAGTACTTC
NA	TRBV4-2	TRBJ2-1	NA	CASSQVGLYNEQFF	TGTGCCAGCAGCCAAGTGGGACTTTACAATGAGCAGTTCTTC
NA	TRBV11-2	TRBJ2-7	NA	CASSLGLTGTYEQYF	TGTGCCAGCAGCTTGGGGCTGACAGGAACCTACGAGCAGTACTTC
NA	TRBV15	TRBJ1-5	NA	CATSREWVWQPQHF	TGTGCCACCAGCAGAGAATGGGTCTGGCAGCCCCAGCATTTT
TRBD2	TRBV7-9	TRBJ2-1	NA	CASSPSGRENNEQFF	TGTGCCAGCAGCCCTAGCGGGAGGGAAAACAATGAGCAGTTCTTC
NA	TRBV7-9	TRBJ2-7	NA	CASSLGAGSDEQYF	TGTGCCAGCAGCTTAGGGGCAGGGAGTGACGAGCAGTACTTC
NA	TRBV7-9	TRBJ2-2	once	CASKTGMTGELFF	TGTGCCAGCAAAACAGGGATGACCGGGGAGCTGTTTTTT
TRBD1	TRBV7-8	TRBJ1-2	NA	CASSPGTGGYGYTF	TGTGCCAGCAGCCCGGGGACAGGGGGCTATGGCTACACCTTC
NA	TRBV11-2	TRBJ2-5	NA	CASSRQSQETQYF	TGTGCCAGCAGCCGACAGTCCCAAGAGACCCAGTACTTC
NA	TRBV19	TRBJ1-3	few	CASSSRGLSSGNTIYF	TGTGCCAGTAGTTCCAGGGGACTGAGCTCTGGAAACACCATATATTTT
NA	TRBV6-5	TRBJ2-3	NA	CASSPSRSTDTQYF	TGTGCCAGCAGCCCGAGTAGGTCTACAGATACGCAGTATTTT
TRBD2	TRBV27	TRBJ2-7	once	CASSATSGRAYEQYF	TGTGCCAGCAGTGCGACTAGCGGGAGGGCCTACGAGCAGTACTTC
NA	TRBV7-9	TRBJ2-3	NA	CASQGTDTQYF	TGTGCCAGCCAAGGCACAGATACGCAGTATTTT
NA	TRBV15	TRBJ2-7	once	CATARDLVTYEQYF	TGTGCCACGGCGCGGGACCTAGTCACCTACGAGCAGTACTTC
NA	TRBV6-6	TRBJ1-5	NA	CASILSWGFQPQHF	TGTGCCAGCATTCTCTCATGGGGCTTTCAGCCCCAGCATTTT
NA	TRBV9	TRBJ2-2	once	CASSAGMRELFF	TGTGCCAGCAGCGCAGGGATGAGGGAGCTGTTTTTT
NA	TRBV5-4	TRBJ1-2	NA	CASSPIDTEDGYTF	TGTGCCAGCAGCCCCATCGATACAGAAGATGGCTACACCTTC
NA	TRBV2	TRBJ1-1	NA	CASNVQGGTEAFF	TGTGCCAGCAACGTACAGGGAGGCACTGAAGCTTTCTTT
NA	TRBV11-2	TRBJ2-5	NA	CASSLTSQLKETQYF	TGTGCCAGCAGCTTAACCTCCCAGCTAAAAGAGACCCAGTACTTC
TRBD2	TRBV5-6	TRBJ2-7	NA	CASRSAGVRYEQYF	TGTGCCAGCAGATCAGCGGGAGTTCGCTACGAGCAGTACTTC
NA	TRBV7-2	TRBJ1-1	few	CASSLQRNTEAFF	TGTGCCAGCAGCCTACAGAGGAACACTGAAGCTTTCTTT
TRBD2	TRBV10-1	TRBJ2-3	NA	CASSESPGGGPDTQYF	TGCGCCAGCAGTGAGTCTCCGGGAGGAGGACCAGATACGCAGTATTTT
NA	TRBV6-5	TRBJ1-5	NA	CASSYSYNQPQHF	TGTGCCAGCAGTTACAGTTACAATCAGCCCCAGCATTTT
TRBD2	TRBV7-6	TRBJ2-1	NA	CASSPPTGLFNEQFF	TGTGCCAGCAGCCCTCCCACGGGACTATTCAATGAGCAGTTCTTC
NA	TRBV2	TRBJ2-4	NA	CASRADRENIQYF	TGTGCCAGCAGGGCCGACAGAGAAAACATTCAGTACTTC
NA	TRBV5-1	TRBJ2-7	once	CASSLGGGTDMYEQYF	TGCGCCAGCAGCTTGGGAGGGGGGACGGATATGTACGAGCAGTACTTC
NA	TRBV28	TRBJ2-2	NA	CASSSLMGSTGELFF	TGTGCCAGCAGTTCACTGATGGGGAGCACCGGGGAGCTGTTTTTT
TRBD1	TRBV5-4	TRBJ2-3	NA	CASSLAGGAGTDTQYF	TGTGCCAGCAGCTTGGCAGGGGGCGCGGGCACAGATACGCAGTATTTT
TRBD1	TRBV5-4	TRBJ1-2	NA	CASSSGQPAEGYTF	TGTGCCAGCAGCTCGGGACAGCCGGCGGAGGGCTACACCTTC
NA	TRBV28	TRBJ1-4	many	CASKDEKLFF	TGTGCCAGCAAGGATGAAAAACTGTTTTTT
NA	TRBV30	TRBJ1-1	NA	CAGTGAVTEAFF	TGTGCGGGGACGGGGGCCGTCACTGAAGCTTTCTTT
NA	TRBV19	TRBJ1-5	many	CASSITRFGSQHF	TGTGCCAGTAGTATAACACGCTTCGGGTCCCAGCATTTT
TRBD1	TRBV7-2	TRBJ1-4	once	CASSRDRVGANEKLFF	TGTGCCAGCAGCCGGGACAGGGTGGGAGCTAATGAAAAACTGTTTTTT